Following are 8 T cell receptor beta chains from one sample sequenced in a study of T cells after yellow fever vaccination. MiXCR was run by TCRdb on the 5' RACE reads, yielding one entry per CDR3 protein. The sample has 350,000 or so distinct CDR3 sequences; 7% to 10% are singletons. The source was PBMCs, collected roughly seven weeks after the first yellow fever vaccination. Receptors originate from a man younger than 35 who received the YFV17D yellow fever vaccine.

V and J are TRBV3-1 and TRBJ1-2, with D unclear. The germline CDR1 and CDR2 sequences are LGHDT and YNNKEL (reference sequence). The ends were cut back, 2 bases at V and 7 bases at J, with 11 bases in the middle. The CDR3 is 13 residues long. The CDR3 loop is CASSQYGGGGYTF. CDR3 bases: TGTGCCAGCAGCCAATACGGTGGAGGTGGCTACACCTTC. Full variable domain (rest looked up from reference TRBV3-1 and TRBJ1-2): DTAVSQTPKYLVTQMGNDKSIKCEQNLGHDTMYWYKQDSKKFLKIMFSYNNKELIINETVPNRFSPKSPDKAHLNLHINSLELGDSAVYFCASSQYGGGGYTFGSGTRLTVV.

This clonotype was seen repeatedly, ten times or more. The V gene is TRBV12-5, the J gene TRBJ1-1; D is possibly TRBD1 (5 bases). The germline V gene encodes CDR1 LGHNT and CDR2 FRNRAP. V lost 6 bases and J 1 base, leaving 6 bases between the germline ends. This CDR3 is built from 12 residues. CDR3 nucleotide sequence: TGTGCTAGTGGAACAGGGAACACTGAAGCTTTCTTT. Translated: CASGTGNTEAFF.

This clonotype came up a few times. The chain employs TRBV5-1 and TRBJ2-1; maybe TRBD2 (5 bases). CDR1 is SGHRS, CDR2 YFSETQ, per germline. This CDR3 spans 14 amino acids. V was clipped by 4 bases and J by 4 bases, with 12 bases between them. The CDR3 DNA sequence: TGCGCCAGCAGCACGGACTCAATTTACAATGAGCAGTTCTTC. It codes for CASSTDSIYNEQFF.

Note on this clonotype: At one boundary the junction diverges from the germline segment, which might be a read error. The CDR3 here is CCASSQGGNTEAFF. CDR3 coding DNA: TGCTGTGCTAGCTCCCAGGGAGGGAACACTGAAGCTTTCTTT. This chain links TRBV20-1 with TRBJ1-1; TRBD1 is a possible D gene (5 bases). The CDR3 sequence is 14 residues long. Germline-derived CDR1 and CDR2 are DFQATT and SNEGSKA (reference sequence).

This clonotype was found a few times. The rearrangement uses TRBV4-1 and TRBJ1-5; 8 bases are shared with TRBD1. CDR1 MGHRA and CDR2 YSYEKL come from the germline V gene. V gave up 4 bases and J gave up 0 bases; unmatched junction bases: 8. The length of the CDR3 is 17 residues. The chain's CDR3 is CASSRASTGDSNQPQHF. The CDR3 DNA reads TGCGCCAGCAGCCGCGCTTCGACAGGGGATAGCAATCAGCCCCAGCATTTT.

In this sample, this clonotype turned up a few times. The CDR3 DNA reads TGTGCCAGCAGTTACGGTTTGCCCTACGAGCAGTACGTC. Its protein is CASSYGLPYEQYV. J is TRBJ2-7 and V is TRBV28, with unresolved D. Trimming cost V 4 bases and J 2 bases, with 9 bases left between them. The CDR3 is made up of 13 amino acids. CDR1 and CDR2 (germline): MDHEN, SYDVKM.

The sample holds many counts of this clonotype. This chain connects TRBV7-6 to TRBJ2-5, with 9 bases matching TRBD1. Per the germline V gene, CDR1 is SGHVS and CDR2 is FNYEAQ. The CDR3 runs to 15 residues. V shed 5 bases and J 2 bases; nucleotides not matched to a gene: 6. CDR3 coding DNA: TGTGCCAGCAGCAAAAACAGGGGGCCTCAAGAGACCCAGTACTTC. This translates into CASSKNRGPQETQYF. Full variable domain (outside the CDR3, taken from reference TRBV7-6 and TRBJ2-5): GAGVSQSPRYKVTKRGQDVALRCDPISGHVSLYWYRQALGQGPEFLTYFNYEAQQDKSGLPNDRFSAERPEGSISTLTIQRTEQRDSAMYRCASSKNRGPQETQYFGPGTRLLVL.

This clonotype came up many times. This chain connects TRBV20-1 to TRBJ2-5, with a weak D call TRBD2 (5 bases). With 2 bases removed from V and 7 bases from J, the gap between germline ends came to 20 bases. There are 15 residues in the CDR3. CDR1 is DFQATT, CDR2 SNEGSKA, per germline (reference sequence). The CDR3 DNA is TGCAGTGCTAGATCTCCTAGCTCTCGATCTGGGACCCAGTACTTC. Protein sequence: CSARSPSSRSGTQYF.